This T cell receptor beta chain derives from a study of OX40 agonist ivuxolimab in advanced cancers. The CDR3 is 15 residues long. Deletions cut 7 bases from V and 3 bases from J, with 19 bases between. Germline lookup yields CDR1 MDHEN and CDR2 SYDVKM. The method was immunoSEQ multiplex PCR; TCRdb's version includes in-frame clones alone and lacks a portion of them. The sample shows 50,000 or so clones, 70% to 90% of them seen only once. The TCR comes from an adult with an advanced solid tumor such as melanoma, head and neck, liver or kidney cancer. Sequencing was performed on CD4+ or CD8+ T cells sorted from blood, taken in a trial of the OX40 agonist ivuxolimab. The chain employs TRBV28 and TRBJ2-7; D perhaps matches TRBD1 (5 bases). In DNA form, the CDR3 reads TGTGCCAGCACCCCCACAGGTATCTACTTCTACGAGCAGTACTTC. It specifies CASTPTGIYFYEQYF. Supplemented by reference TRBV28 and TRBJ2-7, the full variable domain reads DVKVTQSSRYLVKRTGEKVFLECVQDMDHENMFWYRQDPGLGLRLIYFSYDVKMKEKGDIPEGYSVSREKKERFSLILESASTNQTSMYLCASTPTGIYFYEQYFGPGTRLTVT.